The TCR beta chain described here comes from a study of blood T cell repertoires in COVID-19. The overall study: Acute and convalescent COVID-19 samples came from the United States, Italy and Spain. T cells, B-cell-depleted T cells, or PBMCs provided the cDNA or gDNA that served as material.

V lost 5 bases and J lost 8; bases outside the gene matches: 9. This CDR3 is built from 16 residues. The germline V gene encodes CDR1 LNHDA and CDR2 SQIVND (reference sequence). Generated by immunoSEQ multiplex PCR, the TCRdb table keeps only in-frame clones and is missing some. The sample carries 250,000 to 300,000 clones, roughly four fifths recorded once. V is TRBV19 and J is TRBJ2-1; 13 nucleotides match TRBD2. Sample: PBMCs or T cells enriched from blood (not recorded which). This TCR was recovered from a man aged 30 to 45 with acute COVID-19. CDR3 residues: CASSPGLAGVKYEQFF. In nucleotides, the CDR3 is TGTGCCAGTAGTCCTGGACTAGCGGGAGTTAAGTATGAGCAGTTCTTC.